Below, 22 T cell receptor beta chains from the same sample are listed, as sequenced in a study of blood T cell repertoires in COVID-19 (dated by TCRdb to about 2020). Libraries were constructed by the immunoSEQ multiplex PCR assay. TCRdb took over this immuneACCESS table, retaining in-frame rearrangements with V and J assigned. Such tables are incomplete; in checked studies, under half of the missing clones stem from an unresolved V gene, and the remainder is unexplained. The sample yields roughly 200,000 clones; 80% to 90% were counted once. The ten largest clones capture roughly 3.2% of the sample. Input material: PBMCs or T cells enriched from blood (not recorded which). The receptors shown here come from a woman aged 50 to 65 in a cohort exposed to, infected with or recovered from COVID-19 (not recorded which).

This clone appeared a single time. This chain joins TRBV7-9 and TRBJ1-2, with TRBD1 as a possible D gene (6 bases). CDR3 length: 16 residues. The germline gives CDR1 SEHNR, CDR2 FQNEAQ (reference sequence). The V gene lost 3 bases and the J gene lost 4 bases, with 18 bases spanning the gap. CDR3 protein: CASSFTLRRGGYGYTF. The CDR3 DNA follows: TGTGCCAGCAGCTTCACCCTTCGGAGGGGGGGCTATGGCTACACCTTC.

This rearrangement joins TRBV11-2 to TRBJ1-5, with 11 bases fitting TRBD1. The CDR3 is 16 amino acids. CDR1 is SGHAT and CDR2 is FQNNGV in the germline V gene. Trimming removed 5 bases from V and 6 bases from J; junction bases left unmatched: 9. CDR3 region: CASSPRAGTGGQPQHF. CDR3 coding DNA: TGTGCCAGCAGCCCACGCGCCGGGACAGGGGGTCAGCCCCAGCATTTT. Filled out from reference TRBV11-2 and TRBJ1-5, the complete variable domain reads EAGVAQSPRYKIIEKRQSVAFWCNPISGHATLYWYQQILGQGPKLLIQFQNNGVVDDSQLPKDRFSAERLKGVDSTLKIQPAKLEDSAVYLCASSPRAGTGGQPQHFGDGTRLSIL.

The V gene is TRBV6-4, the J gene TRBJ2-4; 7 nucleotides line up with TRBD1. Germline V lookup: CDR1 MRHNA, CDR2 SNTAGT. The CDR3 covers 20 residues. Trimming at V came to 4 bases and at J to 4 bases, leaving 22 bases not matched to a gene. The CDR3 is CASSANPPAGTGTEKNIQYF. The DNA of the CDR3 is TGTGCCAGCAGTGCGAACCCCCCGGCAGGAACCGGGACAGAAAAAAACATTCAGTACTTC.

The CDR3 DNA is TGCAGCGTTGTGGGGACAGGGGGTACGGACACCTTC. It specifies CSVVGTGGTDTF. V and J are TRBV29-1 and TRBJ1-2; 11 bases fit TRBD1. This CDR3 has 12 residues. Trimming cost V 4 bases and J 12 bases; bases outside gene matches: 7. In germline, CDR1 is SQVTM, CDR2 ANQGSEA.

The chain recombines TRBV11-1 with TRBJ2-2, with D unresolved. V lost 4 bases and J lost 2, with 8 bases in between. Germline-derived CDR1 and CDR2 are SGHAT and FQDESV (reference sequence). The CDR3 is made up of 14 amino acids. CDR3: CASSYRGNTGELFF. CDR3 nucleotides: TGTGCCAGCAGCTATCGAGGAAACACCGGGGAGCTGTTTTTT.

The chain uses TRBV14 and TRBJ1-5; D remains unclear. The V gene lost 3 bases and the J gene lost 3 bases, with 6 bases spanning the gap. Germline V gives CDR1 SGHDN, CDR2 FVKESK. The CDR3 loop spans 13 amino acids. CDR3 DNA sequence: TGTGCCAGCAGCCAGTTCAACAATCAGCCCCAGCATTTT. As protein: CASSQFNNQPQHF.

This sequence joins TRBV4-1 and TRBJ1-5; no firm D call. The V gene's germline CDR1 is MGHRA and CDR2 YSYEKL. This CDR3 spans 16 amino acids. The V and J ends lost 3 bases and 3 bases respectively, with 15 bases between them. The CDR3 is CASSQQAIRFNQPQHF. The CDR3 DNA reads as TGCGCCAGCAGCCAGCAGGCTATTCGCTTCAATCAGCCCCAGCATTTT.

The chain carries TRBV6-5 and TRBJ1-4, with 8 bases that match TRBD1. Trimming took 4 bases from V and 8 from J; bases not matched to a gene: 6. Germline CDR1 and CDR2: MNHEY and SVGAGI. This CDR3 has 14 residues. The CDR3 loop reads CASSWQGAREKLFF. CDR3 in DNA: TGTGCCAGCAGTTGGCAGGGGGCGCGGGAAAAACTGTTTTTT.

This chain links TRBV5-4 with TRBJ1-6; TRBD1 is a possible D gene (6 bases). The CDR3 covers 14 residues. The germline CDR1 and CDR2 sequences are SGHNT and YYREEE (reference sequence). V was clipped by 5 bases and J by 10 bases, with 16 bases between them. For the CDR3, the DNA is TGTGCCAGCAGGACGAATCCAGGGGAGTCACCCCTCCACTTT. Its protein is CASRTNPGESPLHF.

This rearrangement joins TRBV7-2 to TRBJ2-2; 7 positions agree with TRBD1. This CDR3 is built from 15 residues. Germline V gives CDR1 SGHTA, CDR2 FQGNSA. V lost 6 bases and J lost 4; bases outside the gene matches: 8. The CDR3 spells CASSSTGVGTGELFF. Here the CDR3 DNA reads TGTGCCAGCAGTAGTACAGGGGTGGGCACCGGGGAGCTGTTTTTT.

The chain has TRBV7-2 and TRBJ2-1, with D possibly TRBD2 on 5 matching bases. Trimming took off 5 bases at V and 0 bases at J, with 11 bases between the two ends. The CDR3 has 15 amino acids. In germline, CDR1 is SGHTA, CDR2 FQGNSA. As DNA, the CDR3 is TGTGCCAGCAGCCTAGACGGGAACTCCTACAATGAGCAGTTCTTC. Amino acid sequence: CASSLDGNSYNEQFF. The complete variable domain, with remaining parts taken from reference TRBV7-2 and TRBJ2-1, reads GAGVSQSPSNKVTEKGKDVELRCDPISGHTALYWYRQSLGQGLEFLIYFQGNSAPDKSGLPSDRFSAERTGGSVSTLTIQRTQQEDSAVYLCASSLDGNSYNEQFFGPGTRLTVL.

The V and J genes are TRBV18 and TRBJ1-2, with 11 bases that match TRBD1. Germline CDR1 and CDR2: KGHSH and LQKENI. V was pared by 3 bases and J by 6 bases, with 6 bases of the junction left unmatched. This CDR3 region has 15 residues. CDR3 DNA sequence: TGTGCCAGCTCACCCTGGACAGGGGGCGAGGATGGCTACACCTTC. Translated, it gives CASSPWTGGEDGYTF.

This clone was observed a handful of times. This sample also contains other DNA sequences that code for the same CDR3. As DNA, the CDR3 is TGTGCCAGCAGCTCGCCGGAGGGTGGCTACACCTTC. Translation gives CASSSPEGGYTF. This chain links TRBV5-6 with TRBJ1-2; D not certain. CDR1 and CDR2 from the germline V gene are SGHDT and YYEEEE. Trimming took 3 bases from V and 7 from J, leaving 10 bases between them. The CDR3 has 12 amino acids.

This chain uses TRBV12-5 with TRBJ1-5; TRBD1 is a possible D gene (5 bases). CDR1 is LGHNT and CDR2 is FRNRAP in the germline V gene. The CDR3 length is 16 residues. V gave up 1 base and J gave up 5 bases, with 15 bases separating them. The CDR3 DNA reads as TGTGCTAGTGGTTTGGCCTCACGTCGGGGGGATCAGCCCCAGCATTTT. This codes for CASGLASRRGDQPQHF.

The chain combines TRBV7-3 with TRBJ2-2; 7 positions match TRBD1. Per germline, CDR1 SGHTA and CDR2 FQGTGA. CDR3 length: 14 residues. V was clipped by 6 bases and J by 0 bases; unmatched bases: 1. The CDR3 DNA sequence: TGTGCCAGCAGTACAGGGGCGAACACCGGGGAGCTGTTTTTT. As protein: CASSTGANTGELFF.

The V call is TRBV2, the J call TRBJ1-1; D gene ambiguous. Trimming cost V 4 bases and J 0 bases, with 6 bases left between them. Germline lookup yields CDR1 SNHLY and CDR2 FYNNEI. CDR3 size: 13 residues. CDR3 sequence reads: CASSVRLNTEAFF. The CDR3 region has the DNA TGTGCCAGCAGTGTCCGGTTGAACACTGAAGCTTTCTTT.

The genes are TRBV11-2 and TRBJ2-7; D is possibly TRBD2 (6 bases). This CDR3 spans 12 amino acids. The germline V and J ends were trimmed by 5 bases and 6 bases, with 11 bases remaining between them. Per the germline V gene, CDR1 is SGHAT and CDR2 is FQNNGV. CDR3 amino acids: CASSQEGGEQYF. The CDR3 coding sequence is TGTGCCAGCAGCCAGGAGGGTGGCGAGCAGTACTTC.

The rearrangement uses TRBV7-2 and TRBJ2-2; the match to TRBD2 covers 8 bases. J gave up 6 bases and V 6 bases, and 6 bases lay outside the gene matches. CDR1 is SGHTA and CDR2 is FQGNSA in the germline V gene. The CDR3 has 14 residues. The CDR3 DNA follows: TGTGCCAGCAGGACGAGCGGGGGCCCCGGGGAGCTGTTTTTT. Amino acid sequence: CASRTSGGPGELFF.

The chain has TRBV30 and TRBJ1-2; tentatively, D is TRBD1 (6 bases). The CDR3 has 15 amino acids. V was shortened by 0 bases and J by 8 bases, with 19 bases between the two germline ends. Germline V gene lookup returns CDR1 GTSNPN and CDR2 SVGIG (reference sequence). Here the CDR3 reads CAWSVPGTPSKGYTF. DNA of the CDR3: TGTGCCTGGAGTGTACCGGGGACACCTAGTAAGGGCTACACCTTC.

V usage is TRBV2 and J usage is TRBJ1-3, with 7 bases lining up with TRBD1. The V and J ends lost 7 bases and 4 bases, in that order; junction bases with no gene match: 7. The CDR3 is 14 amino acids. Looked up from germline, CDR1 is SNHLY and CDR2 is FYNNEI. CDR3 bases: TGTGCCAGCAACTCACAGGGGCGCGGAAACACCATATATTTT. Translating gives CASNSQGRGNTIYF.

This chain links TRBV28 with TRBJ1-3; D may be TRBD1 (6 bases). Germline loops: CDR1 MDHEN, CDR2 SYDVKM. The CDR3 is 16 amino acids. Trimming took off 7 bases at V and 4 bases at J, with 20 bases between the two ends. The CDR3 DNA sequence: TGTGCCAGCAACTTACAGGGTTTGGGATCCGGAAACACCATATATTTT. Translating it yields CASNLQGLGSGNTIYF.

This chain connects TRBV6-5 to TRBJ2-7; D uncertain. This CDR3 contains 13 residues. The germline V gene encodes CDR1 MNHEY and CDR2 SVGAGI. Between the trimmed V and J ends, which lost 0 bases and 3 bases, there was a span of 6 bases. This CDR3 reads CASSYSNIYEQYF. The CDR3 nucleotides are TGTGCCAGCAGTTACTCGAACATCTACGAGCAGTACTTC.